A single sample gave rise to the 19 T cell receptor beta chains below, sequenced in a study of CD8 T cells in ankylosing spondylitis. Via MiXCR, TCRdb re-called the 5' RACE reads, giving one row per CDR3 protein. Altogether around 300,000 distinct CDR3 sequences are present, roughly 14% being singletons, with the ten largest covering around 0.99%. What was sequenced was blood, either unsorted or a sorted T cell fraction (not recorded which). These receptors were collected from a male donor with ankylosing spondylitis or in good health (not recorded which).

The gene calls are TRBV29-1 and TRBJ2-1, with D perhaps TRBD1 (8 bases). Germline loops: CDR1 SQVTM, CDR2 ANQGSEA. Trimming cost V 2 bases and J 7 bases, with 12 bases left between them. The CDR3 loop spans 13 amino acids. The CDR3 loop is CSVENRGGNEQFF. The CDR3 DNA is TGCAGCGTTGAAAACAGGGGGGGGAATGAGCAGTTCTTC.

The chain employs TRBV20-1 and TRBJ2-1; D remains unclear. The CDR3 is 13 residues long. The V end was cut by 5 bases, the J end by 5 bases, with 13 bases between. Germline values: CDR1 DFQATT, CDR2 SNEGSKA (reference sequence). CDR3 residues: CSASGPRDNEQFF. The CDR3 DNA reads TGCAGTGCTTCCGGGCCACGGGACAATGAGCAGTTCTTC.

The chain has TRBV27 and TRBJ1-2, with D tentatively TRBD1 (6 bases). The V end lost 6 bases, the J end lost 6 bases, and 14 bases lay between the germline ends. The germline gives CDR1 MNHEY, CDR2 SMNVEV (reference sequence). The CDR3 consists of 13 residues. CDR3: CASSFRGGHGYTF. CDR3 sequence (DNA): TGTGCCAGCAGCTTCCGGGGGGGGCATGGCTACACCTTC.

The genes are TRBV5-1 and TRBJ2-1; 7 nucleotides line up with TRBD2. The junction had 10 bases not matched to a gene; V was cut back by 0 bases and J by 1 base. The CDR3 consists of 18 residues. Germline CDR1 and CDR2: SGHRS and YFSETQ. The CDR3 protein is CASSLDQGGSASYNEQFF. The CDR3, as DNA: TGCGCCAGCAGCTTGGATCAGGGCGGGAGCGCTTCCTACAATGAGCAGTTCTTC.

This chain uses TRBV10-3 with TRBJ1-6; 8 bases align to TRBD1. There are 13 residues in the CDR3. The trim removed 5 bases at V and 8 bases at J, leaving 2 bases unmatched. From germline, CDR1 is ENHRY and CDR2 SYGVKD. CDR3 in amino acids: CAISPQGDSPLHF. The CDR3 DNA sequence: TGTGCCATCAGTCCACAGGGGGATTCACCCCTCCACTTT.

This clonotype appeared a few times. The chain recombines TRBV19 with TRBJ1-5; the D gene is possibly TRBD1 (6 bases). The CDR3 runs 14 residues. Germline CDR1 and CDR2: LNHDA and SQIVND (reference sequence). Between the trimmed V and J ends, which lost 7 bases and 7 bases, there was a span of 17 bases. The DNA for the CDR3 is TGTGCCAGTACCCCCCCGGGGGGCAGGCAGCCCCAGCATTTT. Amino acid sequence: CASTPPGGRQPQHF.

V is TRBV12-5 and J is TRBJ2-7; no reliable D call. Germline lookup yields CDR1 LGHNT and CDR2 FRNRAP. With 8 bases removed from V and 5 bases from J, the gap between germline ends came to 16 bases. CDR3 length equals 13 residues. The CDR3 loop reads CASPRRAFHEQYF. In DNA, the CDR3 is TGTGCTAGTCCTAGGAGAGCATTCCACGAGCAGTACTTC.

The rearrangement uses TRBV5-1 and TRBJ2-3; TRBD1 matches at 9 bases. The CDR3 runs 13 residues. CDR1 is SGHRS, CDR2 YFSETQ, per germline. J gave up 5 bases and V 4 bases, and 2 bases lay outside the gene matches. DNA for the CDR3: TGCGCCAGCAGCAGGACAGGGGAAGATACGCAGTATTTT. It encodes CASSRTGEDTQYF.

This chain joins TRBV6-5 and TRBJ2-2, with D perhaps given as TRBD1 or TRBD2 (5 bases each). This CDR3 spans 14 amino acids. The V end was cut by 4 bases, the J end by 6 bases, with 12 bases between. Looked up from germline, CDR1 is MNHEY and CDR2 is SVGAGI. CDR3: CASSSLGGAGELFF. The CDR3 DNA follows: TGTGCCAGCAGTTCCCTTGGGGGAGCCGGGGAGCTGTTTTTT.

This chain links TRBV12-3 or TRBV12-4 with TRBJ1-4; unclear D gene. V lost 7 bases to trimming and J lost 3 bases, with 21 bases between them. CDR3 length: 17 residues. The CDR3 region is CASTVPRAKRANEKLFF. The CDR3 DNA reads TGTGCCAGCACTGTACCGCGAGCCAAGCGGGCTAATGAAAAACTGTTTTTT.

This clonotype has just a few counts. The V call is TRBV20-1, the J call TRBJ2-5; 9 bases align to TRBD2. V lost 6 bases to trimming and J lost 2 bases; unmatched junction nucleotides: 7. There are 14 residues in the CDR3. The germline V gene has CDR1 DFQATT and CDR2 SNEGSKA (reference sequence). The CDR3 coding sequence is TGCAGTGCCCAAAAGGGACTAGCACAAGAGACCCAGTACTTC. Protein sequence: CSAQKGLAQETQYF.

This clonotype was observed a few times. The chain joins TRBV15 to TRBJ1-2; D possibly corresponds to TRBD1 (6 bases). The germline gives CDR1 LNHNV, CDR2 YYDKDF (reference sequence). Trimming took off 5 bases at V and 9 bases at J, with 16 bases between the two ends. The CDR3 spans 13 residues. DNA for the CDR3: TGTGCCACCAGCCAGATGGAGGGGGTAAGCTACACCTTC. Amino acids: CATSQMEGVSYTF.

This clonotype was observed a few times. The V and J genes are TRBV4-1 and TRBJ2-1, with 9 positions matching TRBD2. With V trimmed by 0 bases and J by 4 bases, 10 bases remained unmatched. The CDR3 is made up of 18 amino acids. Germline V CDR1 and CDR2: MGHRA, YSYEKL. This CDR3 is CASSQDQSSGVPYNEQFF. As DNA, the CDR3 is TGCGCCAGCAGCCAAGATCAGTCTAGCGGGGTTCCTTACAATGAGCAGTTCTTC.

The table lists this clonotype with a few counts. The CDR3: CASSFVLGDYGYTF. The CDR3 nucleotides are TGCGCCAGCAGCTTCGTTTTGGGGGACTATGGCTACACCTTC. This chain connects TRBV5-1 to TRBJ1-2; D is perhaps TRBD1 (5 bases). There are 14 residues in the CDR3. V lost 2 bases, J lost 3 bases, and 11 bases lay in between. Germline CDR1 SGHRS, CDR2 YFSETQ.

V is TRBV19 and J is TRBJ2-1, with D uncertain. There are 15 residues in the CDR3. V dropped 7 bases and J dropped 5 bases, with 18 bases sitting between them. CDR1 and CDR2 from the germline V gene are LNHDA and SQIVND (reference sequence). In DNA form, the CDR3 reads TGTGCCAGTACTTCCGAGCGTGCTAGGGACAATGAGCAGTTCTTC. This codes for CASTSERARDNEQFF.

This clonotype was seen only a few times. J is TRBJ2-7 and V is TRBV11-2; TRBD2 matches 8 bases. The CDR3 is 15 amino acids. J gave up 1 base and V 0 bases, and 2 bases lay outside the gene matches. The germline V gene encodes CDR1 SGHAT and CDR2 FQNNGV. CDR3 in amino acids: CASSLDTSGSYEQYF. The CDR3 DNA follows: TGTGCCAGCAGCTTAGATACTAGCGGTTCCTACGAGCAGTACTTC. The full variable domain, its missing parts supplied by reference TRBV11-2 and TRBJ2-7, is EAGVAQSPRYKIIEKRQSVAFWCNPISGHATLYWYQQILGQGPKLLIQFQNNGVVDDSQLPKDRFSAERLKGVDSTLKIQPAKLEDSAVYLCASSLDTSGSYEQYFGPGTRLTVT.

V and J are TRBV20-1 and TRBJ2-3; TRBD2 aligns across 12 bases. The V gene's germline CDR1 is DFQATT and CDR2 SNEGSKA (reference sequence). J was trimmed by 2 bases and V by 1 base; bases with no gene match: 4. CDR3 length equals 16 residues. The DNA of the CDR3 is TGCAGTGCTAGAGGACTAGCGGGGGCCCTCACAGATACGCAGTATTTT. Its protein is CSARGLAGALTDTQYF.

The rearrangement links TRBV5-1 to TRBJ2-7; D may be TRBD1 or TRBD2 (6 bases each). The CDR3 extends over 15 amino acids. The ends were cut back, 4 bases at V and 6 bases at J, with 20 bases in the middle. Germline-derived CDR1 and CDR2 are SGHRS and YFSETQ. The CDR3 here is CASSGGDTVSLEQYF. As DNA, the CDR3 is TGCGCCAGCAGCGGAGGGGACACGGTCAGTCTCGAGCAGTACTTC.

This clonotype was seen a few times. The chain combines TRBV4-1 with TRBJ2-7, with TRBD1 matching 7 bases. This CDR3 has 15 residues. The germline V gene has CDR1 MGHRA and CDR2 YSYEKL. V dropped 4 bases and J dropped 1; count of bases not matched to a gene: 7. CDR3 residues: CASSLPGQTSYEQYF. CDR3 in DNA: TGCGCCAGCAGCCTGCCGGGACAGACGTCCTACGAGCAGTACTTC.